These 5 T cell receptor beta chains were all obtained from the same sample, sequenced in a study of CD8 T cells in ankylosing spondylitis. Study outcomes and limitations: It appeared that ankylosing spondylitis blood was characterized by a TCR beta motif of under ten highly homologous variants.

TCRdb fed the 5' RACE reads into MiXCR, producing one record per CDR3 protein. The sample includes about 750,000 distinct CDR3 sequences, around 20% of them seen just once. No antigen has been assigned to these receptors. Sequencing was done on a sample of blood, either unsorted or a sorted T cell fraction (not recorded which). These receptors were collected from a male donor with ankylosing spondylitis.

The CDR3 spells CASSWGQDYGYTF. The CDR3 coding sequence is TGTGCCAGCAGCTGGGGACAGGACTATGGCTACACCTTC. The rearrangement joins TRBV5-5 to TRBJ1-2, with 8 nucleotides matching TRBD1. Unmatched junction bases numbered 1, after V lost 3 bases and J lost 3 bases. This CDR3 is 13 amino acids long. Per the germline V gene, CDR1 is SGHKS and CDR2 is YYEKEE (reference sequence).

The chain combines TRBV12-3 or TRBV12-4 with TRBJ2-6; no firm D call. The V gene lost 2 bases and the J gene lost 2 bases, with 7 bases spanning the gap. CDR3 length: 15 residues. CDR3 bases: TGTGCCAGCAGTTTATTACAGACTGGGGCCAACGTCCTGACTTTC. Its protein is CASSLLQTGANVLTF.

V usage is TRBV12-3 or TRBV12-4 and J usage is TRBJ2-7, with D perhaps TRBD1 or TRBD2 (5 bases each). The CDR3 length is 14 residues. The V end lost 5 bases, the J end lost 6 bases, and 17 bases lay between the germline ends. In DNA form, the CDR3 reads TGTGCCAGCAGTCCTGGGACCGGCCGGGGCGAGCAGTACTTC. Translating gives CASSPGTGRGEQYF.

This clonotype was observed at least ten times. The J gene is TRBJ1-5, the V gene TRBV12-3 or TRBV12-4; 9 nucleotides align to TRBD1. CDR3 length: 15 amino acids. Trimming at V came to 6 bases and at J to 0 bases, leaving 3 bases not matched to a gene. The CDR3 nucleotides read TGTGCCAGCAGGCGACAGGGGGTTAGCAATCAGCCCCAGCATTTT. It specifies CASRRQGVSNQPQHF.

The table lists this clonotype with many counts. The chain joins TRBV2 to TRBJ1-5; 10 bases fit TRBD1. The CDR3 runs to 13 residues. From germline, CDR1 is SNHLY and CDR2 FYNNEI. The J segment lost 7 bases and the V segment lost 8 bases, leaving 5 bases of the junction unmatched. CDR3 nucleotide sequence: TGTGCCAGCTCGGGACAGGGGTACCAGCCCCAGCATTTT. It codes for CASSGQGYQPQHF.